This entry lists 26 T cell receptor beta chains sequenced from one sample in a study of shared clonotypes between healthy human individuals. Libraries were prepared by immunoSEQ multiplex PCR; TCRdb keeps only in-frame clonotypes and omits some of them. This sample has fewer than 650,000 clones; around 78% occur once, and the top ten carry around 12%. Input material: PBMCs. The receptor source for this set is a woman between 40 and 50 years old in good health. Some clones in this sample may be carry-over from other donors' samples.

This chain links TRBV28 with TRBJ1-1; TRBD1 agrees at 12 bases. The CDR3 consists of 17 residues. Germline V gene data show CDR1 as MDHEN and CDR2 as SYDVKM. J lost 5 bases, V lost 6 bases, and 13 bases had no gene match. The CDR3 region has the DNA TGTGCCAGCAGCGTTCCGGGACAGGGGGCCCCTAAGACTGAAGCTTTCTTT. Its translation is CASSVPGQGAPKTEAFF.

The CDR3 protein is CASRVGGASTGELFF. The CDR3 bases are TGTGCCAGCAGGGTCGGGGGCGCGAGCACCGGGGAGCTGTTTTTT. The chain joins TRBV7-3 to TRBJ2-2; D might be TRBD1 or TRBD2, each matching 6 bases. The germline V gene has CDR1 SGHTA and CDR2 FQGTGA. This CDR3 comprises 15 residues. The V gene lost 6 bases and the J gene lost 4 bases, with 15 bases spanning the gap.

This chain connects TRBV15 to TRBJ2-1; tentative D call: TRBD2 (6 bases). Germline CDR1 LNHNV, CDR2 YYDKDF (reference sequence). Between the trimmed V and J ends, which lost 7 bases and 9 bases, there was a span of 10 bases. The CDR3 runs to 11 residues. DNA of the CDR3: TGTGCCACCACCGGGAGCGGTGAGCAGTTCTTC. Translating it yields CATTGSGEQFF.

On this clone itself: Other DNA sequences of this sample code for an identical CDR3. CDR3 nucleotides: TGTGCCAGCTCCCTGCAAGAGACCCAGTACTTC. This translates into CASSLQETQYF. The chain recombines TRBV18 with TRBJ2-5, with unresolved D. This CDR3 region has 11 residues. V lost 6 bases and J 2 bases, leaving 4 bases between the germline ends. Germline CDR1 KGHSH, CDR2 LQKENI.

J is TRBJ2-5 and V is TRBV28; D gene uncertain. CDR1 is MDHEN and CDR2 is SYDVKM in the germline V gene. V was cut by 4 bases and J by 4 bases, with 4 bases left in between. The CDR3 covers 11 residues. The DNA for the CDR3 is TGTGCCAGCAGTTCCATAGAGACCCAGTACTTC. Translation gives CASSSIETQYF.

The chain uses TRBV2 and TRBJ2-3; D uncertain. The V end lost 6 bases, the J end lost 0 bases, and 10 bases lay between the germline ends. CDR3 length: 14 residues. Germline values: CDR1 SNHLY, CDR2 FYNNEI. CDR3 DNA: TGTGCCAGCAGGCAGGTTCCTAGCACAGATACGCAGTATTTT. Translated, it gives CASRQVPSTDTQYF.

Worth noting for this clone: A junction boundary mismatches the germline segment, possibly from a read error. This sequence joins TRBV27 and TRBJ1-1; the D gene is possibly TRBD1 (5 bases). CDR3 size: 15 residues. Germline CDR1 reads MNHEY; CDR2 reads SMNVEV (reference sequence). DNA for the CDR3: TGTGCCAGCAGCCTCACCGACAGACTGAACACTGAAGCCTTCTTT. Its protein product is CASSLTDRLNTEAFF.

This clone occurred a few times. This chain joins TRBV7-3 and TRBJ2-1, with 8 bases matching TRBD2. With V trimmed by 1 base and J by 7 bases, 12 bases remained unmatched. In germline, CDR1 is SGHTA, CDR2 FQGTGA. The CDR3 is 17 residues long. This CDR3 reads CASSLIRSAGVGNEQFF. The CDR3 region has the DNA TGTGCCAGCAGCTTAATTCGGTCAGCGGGAGTTGGTAATGAGCAGTTCTTC. Based on the CDR3 plus reference TRBV7-3 and TRBJ2-1, the full variable domain is GAGVSQTPSNKVTEKGKYVELRCDPISGHTALYWYRQSLGQGPEFLIYFQGTGAADDSGLPNDRFFAVRPEGSVSTLKIQRTERGDSAVYLCASSLIRSAGVGNEQFFGPGTRLTVL.

V and J are TRBV7-9 and TRBJ2-7; a weak D match, TRBD1 (5 bases). V lost 1 base and J 2 bases, leaving 12 bases between the germline ends. The CDR3 has 15 residues. CDR1 and CDR2 from the germline V gene are SEHNR and FQNEAQ (reference sequence). This CDR3 is CASSLGGLDPYEQYF. In nucleotides, the CDR3 is TGTGCCAGCAGCTTAGGGGGCTTGGACCCCTACGAGCAGTACTTC.

The rearrangement joins TRBV10-3 to TRBJ1-3, with TRBD1 matching 9 bases. CDR1 ENHRY and CDR2 SYGVKD come from the germline V gene. With 10 bases clipped from V and 5 bases from J, the junction kept 9 bases outside the gene matches. The CDR3 runs 14 residues. The CDR3 DNA reads as TGTGCCACCAAACCCGGACAGGGGAGAAACACCATATATTTT. Its protein is CATKPGQGRNTIYF.

CDR3 in DNA: TGTGCCAGCAGCGTAGCGGACAGAGCAGAGACCCAGTACTTC. Encoded protein: CASSVADRAETQYF. The chain carries TRBV9 and TRBJ2-5; D possibly corresponds to TRBD1 (6 bases). The V gene's germline CDR1 is SGDLS and CDR2 YYNGEE. The V gene lost 0 bases and the J gene lost 4 bases, with 10 bases spanning the gap. There are 14 residues in the CDR3.

There are a few counts of this clone. The chain recombines TRBV4-2 with TRBJ1-1, with D possibly TRBD1 on 6 matching bases. The germline V and J ends were trimmed by 0 bases and 12 bases, with 20 bases remaining between them. Germline CDR1 is LGHNA and CDR2 is YNFKEQ. There are 15 residues in the CDR3. The CDR3 reads CASSQDLRPRDITFF. The CDR3 DNA is TGTGCCAGCAGCCAAGATCTTCGGCCCCGGGACATAACTTTCTTT.

This clone was seen only a few times. V usage is TRBV18 and J usage is TRBJ2-1; D remains ambiguous. V was cut by 3 bases and J by 1 base, with 10 bases left in between. Germline V lookup: CDR1 KGHSH, CDR2 LQKENI. This CDR3 is 15 amino acids long. CDR3 sequence: CASSPPSRSYNEQFF. CDR3 coding DNA: TGTGCCAGCTCACCCCCTAGTCGGTCCTACAATGAGCAGTTCTTC.

This clone showed up just once. The V gene is TRBV13, the J gene TRBJ1-5, with D uncertain. V dropped 3 bases and J dropped 3 bases, with 9 bases sitting between them. Germline V CDR1 and CDR2: PRHDT, FYEKMQ (reference sequence). This CDR3 contains 14 residues. For the CDR3, the DNA is TGTGCCAGCAGCTTTGGTGGTAACAATCAGCCCCAGCATTTT. Its protein product is CASSFGGNNQPQHF.

The chain links TRBV7-8 to TRBJ2-1; 7 nucleotides agree with TRBD2. The CDR3 totals 15 residues. The V segment lost 3 bases and the J segment 2 bases; nucleotides outside the gene matches: 4. Germline-derived CDR1 and CDR2 are SGHVS and FQNEAQ. CDR3 sequence reads: CASSFGLAAYNEQFF. CDR3 DNA sequence: TGTGCCAGCAGCTTCGGGCTAGCGGCCTACAATGAGCAGTTCTTC.

This clone was seen a few times. V is TRBV13 and J is TRBJ2-3; D is unresolved. CDR3 size: 14 residues. V dropped 1 base and J dropped 5 bases, with 10 bases sitting between them. Germline CDR1 is PRHDT and CDR2 is FYEKMQ (reference sequence). The DNA for the CDR3 is TGTGCCAGCAGCTTAGCATCTTTGCTAGATACGCAGTATTTT. Protein sequence: CASSLASLLDTQYF.

This sequence joins TRBV28 and TRBJ2-7, with D perhaps matching TRBD2 (6 bases). The CDR3 loop spans 14 amino acids. From germline, CDR1 is MDHEN and CDR2 SYDVKM. V lost 7 bases and J lost 9, with 22 bases in between. The DNA of the CDR3 is TGTGCCAGCACCGGGGACTCCGCCCCCATCAGGCAGTACTTC. This gives the protein CASTGDSAPIRQYF. The complete variable domain, with remaining parts taken from reference TRBV28 and TRBJ2-7, reads DVKVTQSSRYLVKRTGEKVFLECVQDMDHENMFWYRQDPGLGLRLIYFSYDVKMKEKGDIPEGYSVSREKKERFSLILESASTNQTSMYLCASTGDSAPIRQYFGPGTRLTVT.

This clone appeared once. This chain connects TRBV30 to TRBJ2-2, with D perhaps matching TRBD2 (6 bases). V was cut by 2 bases and J by 7 bases, with 17 bases left in between. The CDR3 spans 15 residues. Per germline, CDR1 GTSNPN and CDR2 SVGIG (reference sequence). The CDR3 spells CAWSRTRLDLGELFF. CDR3 nucleotides: TGTGCCTGGAGTAGAACAAGACTAGATCTCGGGGAGCTGTTTTTT.

Written as DNA, the CDR3 is TGTGCCTGGAGCCGATGGGCAGCTGGCGGGGCCGGGGCCAACGTCCTGACTTTC. Translation: CAWSRWAAGGAGANVLTF. The genes are TRBV30 and TRBJ2-6, with D possibly TRBD2 on 6 matching bases. With 3 bases removed from V and 4 bases from J, the gap between germline ends came to 22 bases. The CDR3 covers 18 residues. CDR1 is GTSNPN and CDR2 is SVGIG in the germline V gene (reference sequence).

The genes are TRBV28 and TRBJ1-5; D might be TRBD1 (6 bases). The V gene's germline CDR1 is MDHEN and CDR2 SYDVKM. The CDR3 length is 15 residues. V dropped 5 bases and J dropped 5 bases, with 16 bases sitting between them. The DNA for the CDR3 is TGTGCCAGCAGTGGGGCCTACAGGGCTGATCAGCCCCAGCATTTT. Encoded protein: CASSGAYRADQPQHF. The whole variable domain, remainder taken from reference TRBV28 and TRBJ1-5, is DVKVTQSSRYLVKRTGEKVFLECVQDMDHENMFWYRQDPGLGLRLIYFSYDVKMKEKGDIPEGYSVSREKKERFSLILESASTNQTSMYLCASSGAYRADQPQHFGDGTRLSIL.

V is TRBV9 and J is TRBJ2-3; no firm D call. The V gene lost 0 bases and the J gene lost 2 bases, with 4 bases spanning the gap. The germline gives CDR1 SGDLS, CDR2 YYNGEE. This CDR3 has 13 amino acids. The CDR3 DNA sequence: TGTGCCAGCAGCGTAGTCCCCACAGATACGCAGTATTTT. This translates into CASSVVPTDTQYF.

This clone has at least ten counts. V is TRBV7-3 and J is TRBJ1-1, with a tentative D call TRBD1 (5 bases). The CDR3 extends over 13 amino acids. The ends were cut back, 1 base at V and 7 bases at J, with 10 bases in the middle. Germline assignment: CDR1 SGHTA and CDR2 FQGTGA. The CDR3 DNA sequence: TGTGCCAGCAGCTTAAGGGACGGCCATGAAGCTTTCTTT. Amino acids: CASSLRDGHEAFF.

The rearrangement links TRBV7-9 to TRBJ1-1; D perhaps matches TRBD1 (5 bases). The ends were cut back, 5 bases at V and 7 bases at J, with 11 bases in the middle. The CDR3 totals 12 residues. In germline, CDR1 is SEHNR, CDR2 FQNEAQ (reference sequence). Here the CDR3 reads CASSPGGDEAFF. The CDR3 DNA sequence: TGTGCCAGCAGCCCCGGGGGAGATGAAGCTTTCTTT.

The rearrangement links TRBV2 to TRBJ1-5; tentative D call: TRBD1 (5 bases). This CDR3 region has 13 residues. The germline V gene encodes CDR1 SNHLY and CDR2 FYNNEI. Trimming stripped 8 bases from V and 7 bases from J, with 15 bases between. The CDR3 sequence: CASCPGVGQPQHF. In nucleotides, the CDR3 is TGTGCCAGCTGTCCGGGGGTGGGACAGCCCCAGCATTTT.

The chain joins TRBV2 to TRBJ2-7; TRBD2 aligns across 9 bases. This CDR3 is 16 amino acids long. CDR1 SNHLY and CDR2 FYNNEI come from the germline V gene. V lost 5 bases, J lost 7 bases, and 15 bases stayed unmatched. The CDR3 DNA sequence: TGTGCCAGCAGTTTACTACCGGGACTAGCAGGGGGAGAGCAGTACTTC. Translated: CASSLLPGLAGGEQYF.

The chain is built from TRBV9 and TRBJ2-5, with a tentative D call TRBD2 (6 bases). Germline V CDR1 and CDR2: SGDLS, YYNGEE. CDR3 length: 15 amino acids. V was pared by 0 bases and J by 5 bases, with 14 bases between. The CDR3 DNA is TGTGCCAGCAGCGTAGGACCGGGACTCACGGAGACCCAGTACTTC. Translating gives CASSVGPGLTETQYF.